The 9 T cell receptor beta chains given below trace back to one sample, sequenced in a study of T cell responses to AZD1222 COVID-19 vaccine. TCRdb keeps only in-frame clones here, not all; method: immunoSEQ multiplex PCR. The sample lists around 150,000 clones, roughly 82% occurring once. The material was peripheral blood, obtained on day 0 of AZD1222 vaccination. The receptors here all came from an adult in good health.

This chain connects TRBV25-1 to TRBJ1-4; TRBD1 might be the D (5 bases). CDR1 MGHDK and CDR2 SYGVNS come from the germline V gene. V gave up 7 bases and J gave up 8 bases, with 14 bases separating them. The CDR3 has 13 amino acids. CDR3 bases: TGTGCCAGCAAGACTGGCGCAGGGGAAAAACTGTTTTTT. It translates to CASKTGAGEKLFF.

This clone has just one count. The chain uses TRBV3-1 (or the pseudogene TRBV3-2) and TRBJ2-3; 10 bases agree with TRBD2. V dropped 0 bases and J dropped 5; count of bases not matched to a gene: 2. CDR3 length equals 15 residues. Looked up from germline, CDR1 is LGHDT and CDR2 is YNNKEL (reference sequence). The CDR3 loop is CASSQEASGGDTQYF. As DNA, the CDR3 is TGTGCCAGCAGCCAAGAGGCTAGCGGGGGAGATACGCAGTATTTT.

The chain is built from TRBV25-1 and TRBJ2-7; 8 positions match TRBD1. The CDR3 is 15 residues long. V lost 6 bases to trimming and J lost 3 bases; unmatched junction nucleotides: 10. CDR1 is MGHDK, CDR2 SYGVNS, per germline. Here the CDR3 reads CASRPPGTGFYEQYF. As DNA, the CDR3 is TGTGCCAGCAGACCCCCCGGGACAGGATTCTACGAGCAGTACTTC.

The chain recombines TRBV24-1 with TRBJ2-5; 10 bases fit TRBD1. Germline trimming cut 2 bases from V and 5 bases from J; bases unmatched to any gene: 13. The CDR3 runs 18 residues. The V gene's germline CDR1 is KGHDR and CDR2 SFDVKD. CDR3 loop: CATSDWGGTGAAWETQYF. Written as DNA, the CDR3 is TGTGCCACCAGTGATTGGGGGGGGACAGGGGCTGCCTGGGAGACCCAGTACTTC.

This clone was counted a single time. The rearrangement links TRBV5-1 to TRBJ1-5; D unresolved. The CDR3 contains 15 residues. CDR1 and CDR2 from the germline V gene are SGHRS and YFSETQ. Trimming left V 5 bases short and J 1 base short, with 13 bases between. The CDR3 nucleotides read TGCGCCAGCAGATATGGTGTTTCAAGCAATCAGCCCCAGCATTTT. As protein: CASRYGVSSNQPQHF.

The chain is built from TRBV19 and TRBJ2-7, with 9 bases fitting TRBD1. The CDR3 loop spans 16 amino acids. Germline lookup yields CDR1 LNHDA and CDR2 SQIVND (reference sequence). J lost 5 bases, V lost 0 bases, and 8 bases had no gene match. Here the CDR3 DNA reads TGTGCCAGTAGTATAGATACCGGGACAGGGATCCACGAGCAGTACTTC. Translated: CASSIDTGTGIHEQYF.

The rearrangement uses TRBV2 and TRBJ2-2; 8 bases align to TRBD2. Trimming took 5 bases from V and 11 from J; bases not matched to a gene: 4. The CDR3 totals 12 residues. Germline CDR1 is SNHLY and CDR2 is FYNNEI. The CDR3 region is CASSRAGGELFF. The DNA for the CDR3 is TGTGCCAGCAGTCGGGCGGGGGGCGAGCTGTTTTTT.

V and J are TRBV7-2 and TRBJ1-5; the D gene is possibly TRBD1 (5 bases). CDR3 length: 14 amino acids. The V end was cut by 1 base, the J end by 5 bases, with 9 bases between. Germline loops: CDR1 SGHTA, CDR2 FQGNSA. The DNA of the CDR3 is TGTGCCAGCAGCTTAGAGGCAGGGTATCAGCCCCAGCATTTT. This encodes CASSLEAGYQPQHF.

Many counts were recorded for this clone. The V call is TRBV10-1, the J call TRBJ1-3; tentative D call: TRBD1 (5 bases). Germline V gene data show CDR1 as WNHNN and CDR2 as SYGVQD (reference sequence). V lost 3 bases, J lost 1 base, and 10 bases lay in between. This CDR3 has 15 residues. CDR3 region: CASSDSQGSGNTIYF. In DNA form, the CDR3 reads TGCGCCAGCAGTGATTCCCAGGGATCTGGAAACACCATATATTTT.